A single sample is the source of the 5 T cell receptor beta chains below, sequenced in a study of metastatic and nonmetastatic thyroid tumors. All patients reached thyroid surgery having received no treatment beforehand. TCRdb re-clonotyped the PCR reads through MiXCR. This table has 21,000 or so clones, approximately 28% appearing once. Specimen: tumor tissue. The receptor set was obtained from a male donor with papillary thyroid cancer or a benign thyroid nodule (not recorded which). Some clones in this sample may be carry-over from other donors' samples.

The gene calls are TRBV20-1 and TRBJ1-6; 8 nucleotides line up with TRBD1. V was pared by 0 bases and J by 9 bases, with 10 bases of the junction left unmatched. The CDR3 sequence is 16 residues long. The germline V gene has CDR1 DFQATT and CDR2 SNEGSKA (reference sequence). CDR3 loop: CSARDPLTGAGSPLHF. Written as DNA, the CDR3 is TGCAGTGCTAGAGATCCCCTGACAGGGGCCGGTTCACCCCTCCACTTT.

The J gene is TRBJ1-5, the V gene TRBV28, with TRBD1 as a possible D gene (6 bases). V was trimmed by 6 bases and J by 4 bases, leaving 16 bases between them. Germline-derived CDR1 and CDR2 are MDHEN and SYDVKM. This CDR3 spans 15 amino acids. The CDR3 DNA reads TGTGCCAGCAGGGCTACAGGGTGGAATAATCAGCCCCAGCATTTT. It specifies CASRATGWNNQPQHF. Using reference TRBV28 and TRBJ1-5 for the parts outside the CDR3, the full variable domain is DVKVTQSSRYLVKRTGEKVFLECVQDMDHENMFWYRQDPGLGLRLIYFSYDVKMKEKGDIPEGYSVSREKKERFSLILESASTNQTSMYLCASRATGWNNQPQHFGDGTRLSIL.

This clone was observed many times. This chain links TRBV6-2 or TRBV6-3 with TRBJ2-5, with D possibly TRBD1 on 5 matching bases. CDR3 length: 15 residues. Germline V gene lookup returns CDR1 MNHEY and CDR2 SVGEGT. Trimming took 6 bases from V and 2 from J, leaving 16 bases between them. The CDR3, as DNA: TGTGCCAGCAGCCGTGGAAAGGGGCAGCAAGAGACCCAGTACTTC. Protein sequence: CASSRGKGQQETQYF.

Written as DNA, the CDR3 is TGCGCCAGCAGCCCCGGACAGGGGGGCTACGAGCAGTACTTC. Protein sequence: CASSPGQGGYEQYF. The chain links TRBV5-1 to TRBJ2-7; 10 bases map to TRBD1. This CDR3 contains 14 residues. Germline-derived CDR1 and CDR2 are SGHRS and YFSETQ. After removal of 4 bases from V and 3 bases from J, the junction contained 4 bases not matched to a gene.

CDR3 DNA: TGTGCCAGTAGAGGGCAGACCAAAAACATTCAGTACTTC. Protein sequence: CASRGQTKNIQYF. This sequence joins TRBV19 and TRBJ2-4; D is unclear. This CDR3 is built from 13 residues. V lost 6 bases to trimming and J lost 2 bases, with 8 bases between them. CDR1 and CDR2 (germline): LNHDA, SQIVND (reference sequence).